This passage covers 13 T cell receptor beta chains from one sample sequenced in a study of T-cell reconstitution after alpha-beta-depleted transplantation in children. A library of TCRbeta sequences, prepared with unique molecular identifiers, was generated. MiXCR, applied by TCRdb to the PCR reads, yields one record per CDR3 protein. The sample shows roughly 500,000 distinct CDR3 sequences, about 30% of them seen only once. The sequences come from PBMCs from the stem cell graft donor, collected from the stem cell graft. The receptors shown here come from a human donor who donated a stem cell graft to a child with aplastic anemia.

This clonotype was recorded a few times. The V and J genes are TRBV20-1 and TRBJ2-5; 9 bases match TRBD2. Germline V gene sequence: CDR1 DFQATT, CDR2 SNEGSKA (reference sequence). Trimming removed 1 base from V and 6 bases from J; junction bases left unmatched: 9. The CDR3 has 15 amino acids. The CDR3 DNA sequence: TGCAGTGCTAGAGTTGGGAGCGGGAGGCTTAAGACCCAGTACTTC. It is translated as CSARVGSGRLKTQYF.

This sequence joins TRBV29-1 and TRBJ2-7; perhaps TRBD1 as D (6 bases). The CDR3 runs to 14 residues. Per the germline V gene, CDR1 is SQVTM and CDR2 is ANQGSEA. V lost 7 bases, J lost 8 bases, and 24 bases lay in between. CDR3 protein: CSGRTDREGNKQYV. Here the CDR3 DNA reads TGCAGCGGGAGGACAGACCGCGAAGGAAATAAGCAGTACGTC.

The V call is TRBV7-8, the J call TRBJ1-5; 7 bases match TRBD1. The junction had 6 bases not matched to a gene; V was cut back by 5 bases and J by 2 bases. The CDR3 covers 15 residues. Germline V gene sequence: CDR1 SGHVS, CDR2 FQNEAQ. CDR3 sequence reads: CASSARQGRNQPQHF. DNA of the CDR3: TGTGCCAGCAGCGCCCGACAGGGTCGCAATCAGCCCCAGCATTTT.

This chain connects TRBV9 to TRBJ1-5; TRBD1 might be the D (6 bases). V was pared by 0 bases and J by 0 bases, with 22 bases between. CDR1 and CDR2 from the germline V gene are SGDLS and YYNGEE. The CDR3 contains 20 residues. In nucleotides, the CDR3 is TGTGCCAGCAGCGTAGCAGGGTTGGGGGGCCAGCAGTATAGCAATCAGCCCCAGCATTTT. Its protein product is CASSVAGLGGQQYSNQPQHF.

This rearrangement joins TRBV12-3 or TRBV12-4 to TRBJ1-2, with D maybe TRBD1 (6 bases). This CDR3 has 14 amino acids. The V end was cut by 6 bases, the J end by 0 bases, with 11 bases between. The DNA for the CDR3 is TGTGCCAGCAGCCATACAGGGACTAACTATGGCTACACCTTC. Its protein is CASSHTGTNYGYTF.

The chain joins TRBV6-6 to TRBJ2-2; TRBD2 is a possible D gene (6 bases). The CDR3 has 13 amino acids. CDR1 and CDR2 (germline): MNHNY, SVGAGI (reference sequence). V was cut by 5 bases and J by 7 bases, with 11 bases left in between. CDR3 region: CASSHISGGELFF. CDR3 nucleotides: TGTGCCAGCAGTCACATTAGCGGCGGGGAGCTGTTTTTT.

The chain is built from TRBV12-3 or TRBV12-4 and TRBJ2-7; 7 positions match TRBD2. The CDR3 is 15 residues long. J was trimmed by 2 bases and V by 7 bases; bases with no gene match: 11. CDR3 sequence: CASNFGAGVTYEQYF. The CDR3 DNA sequence: TGTGCCAGCAACTTTGGGGCGGGGGTGACCTACGAGCAGTACTTC.

V usage is TRBV2 and J usage is TRBJ2-3, with D tentatively TRBD2 (6 bases). Germline values: CDR1 SNHLY, CDR2 FYNNEI. CDR3 length equals 15 residues. Trimming cost V 5 bases and J 3 bases, with 15 bases left between them. CDR3 nucleotides: TGTGCCAGCAGTTGGTCCGGGAGAGGGACAGATACGCAGTATTTT. It is translated as CASSWSGRGTDTQYF.

CDR3 DNA sequence: TGTGCCAGCAGTCAAGACGACAGAGCTTCCTACAATGAGCAGTTCTTC. This translates into CASSQDDRASYNEQFF. The V call is TRBV6-2 or TRBV6-3, the J call TRBJ2-1, with a tentative D call TRBD1 (5 bases). The CDR3 runs 16 residues. Trimming pared 5 bases from V and 1 base from J, leaving 15 bases between. Germline loops: CDR1 MNHEY, CDR2 SVGEGT.

A few counts support this clonotype. The CDR3 DNA reads TGTGCCAGCAATCCCCTATGGGGAAACACCATATATTTT. Amino acids: CASNPLWGNTIYF. This chain joins TRBV12-3 or TRBV12-4 and TRBJ1-3; D uncertain. This CDR3 has 13 residues. V lost 7 bases to trimming and J lost 4 bases, with 11 bases between them.

The gene calls are TRBV7-9 and TRBJ1-6, with 9 nucleotides matching TRBD1. V lost 2 bases to trimming and J lost 9 bases; unmatched junction nucleotides: 11. The CDR3 consists of 17 residues. The V gene's germline CDR1 is SEHNR and CDR2 FQNEAQ (reference sequence). The CDR3, as DNA: TGTGCCAGCAGCTTACGTGGGGAGACAGGGGGTGGTTCACCCCTCCACTTT. It translates to CASSLRGETGGGSPLHF. The full variable domain, its missing parts supplied by reference TRBV7-9 and TRBJ1-6, is DTGVSQNPRHKITKRGQNVTFRCDPISEHNRLYWYRQTLGQGPEFLTYFQNEAQLEKSRLLSDRFSAERPKGSFSTLEIQRTEQGDSAMYLCASSLRGETGGGSPLHFGNGTRLTVT.

The V gene is TRBV11-2, the J gene TRBJ2-3, with 8 bases identical to TRBD2. The CDR3 has 20 amino acids. Germline V gene lookup returns CDR1 SGHAT and CDR2 FQNNGV. J gave up 6 bases and V 3 bases, and 23 bases lay outside the gene matches. The CDR3 loop reads CASSFKLDVVAGQPWDTQYF. CDR3 sequence (DNA): TGTGCCAGCAGCTTTAAGCTTGATGTAGTAGCGGGGCAACCCTGGGATACGCAGTATTTT.

The chain recombines TRBV18 with TRBJ1-1, with D hard to call. Per the germline V gene, CDR1 is KGHSH and CDR2 is LQKENI. CDR3 length: 16 residues. Trimming removed 2 bases at V and 1 base at J, with 14 bases between. The CDR3 sequence: CASSPVTPRGNTEAFF. The CDR3 nucleotides read TGTGCCAGCTCACCAGTGACCCCACGGGGGAACACTGAAGCTTTCTTT.